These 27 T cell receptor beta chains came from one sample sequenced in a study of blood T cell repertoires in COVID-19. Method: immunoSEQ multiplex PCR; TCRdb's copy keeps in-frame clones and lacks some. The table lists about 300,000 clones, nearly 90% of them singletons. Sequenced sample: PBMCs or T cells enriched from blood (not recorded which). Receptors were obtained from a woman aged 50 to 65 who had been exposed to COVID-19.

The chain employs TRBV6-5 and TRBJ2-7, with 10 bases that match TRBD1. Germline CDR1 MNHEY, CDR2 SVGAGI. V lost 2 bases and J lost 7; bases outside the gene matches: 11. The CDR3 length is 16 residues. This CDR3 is CASSYPRTGGMMEQYF. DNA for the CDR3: TGTGCCAGCAGTTACCCTAGGACAGGGGGAATGATGGAGCAGTACTTC.

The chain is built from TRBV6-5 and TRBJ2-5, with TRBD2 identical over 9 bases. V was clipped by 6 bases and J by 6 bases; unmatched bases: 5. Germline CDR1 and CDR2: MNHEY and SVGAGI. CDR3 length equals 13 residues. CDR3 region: CASRAGGPQTQYF. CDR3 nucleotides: TGTGCCAGCAGGGCGGGGGGGCCCCAGACCCAGTACTTC.

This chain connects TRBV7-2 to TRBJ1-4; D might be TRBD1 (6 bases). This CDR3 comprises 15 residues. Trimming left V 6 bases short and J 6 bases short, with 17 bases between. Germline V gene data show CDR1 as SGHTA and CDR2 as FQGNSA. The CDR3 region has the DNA TGTGCCAGCAGACCGAGGGGGACATCGGATGAAAAACTGTTTTTT. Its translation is CASRPRGTSDEKLFF.

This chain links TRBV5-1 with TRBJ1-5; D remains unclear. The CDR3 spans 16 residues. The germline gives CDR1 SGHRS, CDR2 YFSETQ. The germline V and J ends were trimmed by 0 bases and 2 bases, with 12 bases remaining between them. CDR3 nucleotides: TGCGCCAGCAGCTTGGTGGCAGTCTCGCGCAATCAGCCCCAGCATTTT. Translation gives CASSLVAVSRNQPQHF.

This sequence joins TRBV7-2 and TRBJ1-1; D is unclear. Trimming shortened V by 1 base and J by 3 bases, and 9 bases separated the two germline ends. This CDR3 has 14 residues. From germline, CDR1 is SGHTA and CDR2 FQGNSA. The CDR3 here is CASSLDNMDTEAFF. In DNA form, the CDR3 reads TGTGCCAGCAGCTTAGACAATATGGACACTGAAGCTTTCTTT.

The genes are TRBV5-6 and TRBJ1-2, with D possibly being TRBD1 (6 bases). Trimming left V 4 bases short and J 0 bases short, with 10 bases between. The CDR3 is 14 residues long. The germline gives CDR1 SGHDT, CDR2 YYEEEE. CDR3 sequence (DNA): TGTGCCAGCAGCCCGGACAGAACTAACTATGGCTACACCTTC. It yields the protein CASSPDRTNYGYTF. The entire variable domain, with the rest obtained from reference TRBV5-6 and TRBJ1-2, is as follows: DAGVTQSPTHLIKTRGQQVTLRCSPKSGHDTVSWYQQALGQGPQFIFQYYEEEERQRGNFPDRFSGHQFPNYSSELNVNALLLGDSALYLCASSPDRTNYGYTFGSGTRLTVV.

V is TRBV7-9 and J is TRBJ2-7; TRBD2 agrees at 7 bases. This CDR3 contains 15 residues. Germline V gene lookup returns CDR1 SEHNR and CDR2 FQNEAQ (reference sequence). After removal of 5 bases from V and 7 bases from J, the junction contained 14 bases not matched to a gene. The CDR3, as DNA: TGTGCCAGCAGCACGTTGGGAGGGCGGGATCAGGAGCAGTACTTC. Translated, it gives CASSTLGGRDQEQYF.

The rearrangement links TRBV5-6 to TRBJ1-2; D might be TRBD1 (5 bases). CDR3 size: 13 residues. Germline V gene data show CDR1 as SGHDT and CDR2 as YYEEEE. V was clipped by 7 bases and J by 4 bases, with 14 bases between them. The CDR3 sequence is CASHQGLTYGYTF. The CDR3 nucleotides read TGTGCCAGCCACCAGGGACTGACCTATGGCTACACCTTC.

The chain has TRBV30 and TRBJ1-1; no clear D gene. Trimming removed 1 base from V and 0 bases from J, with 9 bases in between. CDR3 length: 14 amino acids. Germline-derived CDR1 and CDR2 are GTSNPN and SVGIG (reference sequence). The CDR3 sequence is CAWSEWRMNTEAFF. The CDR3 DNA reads TGTGCCTGGAGTGAATGGCGGATGAACACTGAAGCTTTCTTT.

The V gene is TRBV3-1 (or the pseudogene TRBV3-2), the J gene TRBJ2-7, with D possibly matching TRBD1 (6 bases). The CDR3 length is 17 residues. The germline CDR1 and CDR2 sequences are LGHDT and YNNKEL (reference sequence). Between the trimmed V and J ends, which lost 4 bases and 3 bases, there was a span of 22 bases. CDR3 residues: CASSPQFLGTFYYEQYF. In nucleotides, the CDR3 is TGTGCCAGCAGCCCGCAGTTCCTAGGGACATTCTACTACGAGCAGTACTTC.

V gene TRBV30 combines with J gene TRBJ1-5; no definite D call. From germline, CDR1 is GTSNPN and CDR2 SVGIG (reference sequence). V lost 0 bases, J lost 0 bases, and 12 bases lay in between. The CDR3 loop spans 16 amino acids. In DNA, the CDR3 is TGTGCCTGGAGTGTACGGAGGAGCCTTAGCAATCAGCCCCAGCATTTT. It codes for CAWSVRRSLSNQPQHF.

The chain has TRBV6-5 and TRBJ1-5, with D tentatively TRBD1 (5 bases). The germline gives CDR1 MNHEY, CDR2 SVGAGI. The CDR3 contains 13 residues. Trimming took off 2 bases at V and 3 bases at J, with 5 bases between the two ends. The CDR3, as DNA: TGTGCCAGCAGTTACGGGGCCAATCAGCCCCAGCATTTT. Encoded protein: CASSYGANQPQHF.

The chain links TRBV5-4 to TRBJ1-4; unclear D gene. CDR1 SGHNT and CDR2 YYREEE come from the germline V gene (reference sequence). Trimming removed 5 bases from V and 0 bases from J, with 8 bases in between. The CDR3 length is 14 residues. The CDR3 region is CASRRGATNEKLFF. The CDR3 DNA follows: TGTGCCAGCAGGCGAGGTGCAACTAATGAAAAACTGTTTTTT.

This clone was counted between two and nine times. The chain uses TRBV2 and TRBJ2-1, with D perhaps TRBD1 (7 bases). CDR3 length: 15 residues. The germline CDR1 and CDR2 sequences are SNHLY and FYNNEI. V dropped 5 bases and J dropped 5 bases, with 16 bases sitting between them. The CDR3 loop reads CASSRQGPGDNEQFF. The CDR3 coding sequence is TGTGCCAGCAGTCGACAGGGCCCGGGGGACAATGAGCAGTTCTTC.

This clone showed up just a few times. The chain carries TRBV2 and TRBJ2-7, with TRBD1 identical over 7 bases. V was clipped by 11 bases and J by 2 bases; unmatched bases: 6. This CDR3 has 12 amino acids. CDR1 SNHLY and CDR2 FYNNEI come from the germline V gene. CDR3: CASDRVTYEQYF. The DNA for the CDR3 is TGTGCCTCAGACAGGGTTACCTACGAGCAGTACTTC. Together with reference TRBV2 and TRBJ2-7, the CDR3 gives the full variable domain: EPEVTQTPSHQVTQMGQEVILRCVPISNHLYFYWYRQILGQKVEFLVSFYNNEISEKSEIFDDQFSVERPDGSNFTLKIRSTKLEDSAMYFCASDRVTYEQYFGPGTRLTVT.

CDR3 sequence reads: CASSPPPGGLNSPLHF. CDR3 nucleotides: TGTGCCAGTAGCCCGCCCCCAGGGGGGCTTAATTCACCCCTCCACTTT. The chain carries TRBV19 and TRBJ1-6; 7 bases are shared with TRBD1. There are 16 residues in the CDR3. The germline V gene encodes CDR1 LNHDA and CDR2 SQIVND (reference sequence). The V gene end was trimmed by 6 bases and the J gene end by 6 bases; junction bases not matched to a gene: 11.

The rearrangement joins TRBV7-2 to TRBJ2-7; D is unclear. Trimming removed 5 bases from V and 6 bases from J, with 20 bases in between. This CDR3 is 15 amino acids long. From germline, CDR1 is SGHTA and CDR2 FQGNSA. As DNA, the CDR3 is TGTGCCAGCAGCCACTCGGCTCCCTCAACGGGCGAGCAGTACTTC. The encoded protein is CASSHSAPSTGEQYF.

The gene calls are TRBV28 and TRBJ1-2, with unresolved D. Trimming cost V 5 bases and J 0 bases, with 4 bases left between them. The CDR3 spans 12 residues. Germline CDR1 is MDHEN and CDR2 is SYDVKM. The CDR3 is CASSPSNYGYTF. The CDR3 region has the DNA TGTGCCAGCAGTCCCTCTAACTATGGCTACACCTTC.

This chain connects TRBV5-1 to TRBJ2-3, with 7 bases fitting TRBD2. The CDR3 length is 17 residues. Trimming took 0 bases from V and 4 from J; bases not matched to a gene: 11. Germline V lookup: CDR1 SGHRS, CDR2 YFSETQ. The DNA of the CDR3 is TGCGCCAGCAGCTTGGCTACCGCGGGGGTAGGTCCAGATACGCAGTATTTT. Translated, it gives CASSLATAGVGPDTQYF.

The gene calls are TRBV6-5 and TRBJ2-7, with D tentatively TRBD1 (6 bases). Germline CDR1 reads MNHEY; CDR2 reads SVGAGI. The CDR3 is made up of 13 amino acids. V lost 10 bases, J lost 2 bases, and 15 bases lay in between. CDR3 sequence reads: CATRTAGAYEQYF. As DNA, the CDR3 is TGTGCCACCCGGACAGCTGGAGCCTACGAGCAGTACTTC.

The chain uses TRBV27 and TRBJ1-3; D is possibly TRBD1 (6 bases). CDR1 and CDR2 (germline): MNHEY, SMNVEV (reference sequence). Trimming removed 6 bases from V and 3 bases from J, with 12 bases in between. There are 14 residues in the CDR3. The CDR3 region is CASRQGSGGNTIYF. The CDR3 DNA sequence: TGTGCCAGCAGACAGGGTTCCGGTGGAAACACCATATATTTT.

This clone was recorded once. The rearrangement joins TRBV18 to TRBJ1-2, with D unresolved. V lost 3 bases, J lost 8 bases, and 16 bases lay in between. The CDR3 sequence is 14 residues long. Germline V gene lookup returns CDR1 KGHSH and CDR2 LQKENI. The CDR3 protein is CASSPFAATWGYTF. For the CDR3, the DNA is TGTGCCAGCTCACCCTTCGCCGCCACTTGGGGCTACACCTTC.

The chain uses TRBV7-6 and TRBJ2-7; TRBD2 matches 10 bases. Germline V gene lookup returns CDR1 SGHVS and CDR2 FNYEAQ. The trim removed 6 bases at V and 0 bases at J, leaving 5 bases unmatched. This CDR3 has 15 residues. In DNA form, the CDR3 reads TGTGCCAGCAGTGGACTAGCGGAGAGCTCCTACGAGCAGTACTTC. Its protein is CASSGLAESSYEQYF. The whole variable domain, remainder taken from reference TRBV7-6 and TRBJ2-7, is GAGVSQSPRYKVTKRGQDVALRCDPISGHVSLYWYRQALGQGPEFLTYFNYEAQQDKSGLPNDRFSAERPEGSISTLTIQRTEQRDSAMYRCASSGLAESSYEQYFGPGTRLTVT.

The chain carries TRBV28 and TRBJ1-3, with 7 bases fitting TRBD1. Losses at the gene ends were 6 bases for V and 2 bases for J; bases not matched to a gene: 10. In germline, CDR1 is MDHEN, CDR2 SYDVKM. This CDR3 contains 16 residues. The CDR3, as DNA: TGTGCCAGCAGACAAACACAGGGGACCACTGGAAACACCATATATTTT. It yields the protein CASRQTQGTTGNTIYF.

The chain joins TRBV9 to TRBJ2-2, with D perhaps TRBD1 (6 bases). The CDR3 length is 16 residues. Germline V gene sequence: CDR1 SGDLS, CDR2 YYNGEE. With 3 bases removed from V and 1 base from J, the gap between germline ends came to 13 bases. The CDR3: CASSAPRTENTGELFF. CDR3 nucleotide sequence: TGTGCCAGCAGCGCCCCCCGGACAGAGAACACCGGGGAGCTGTTTTTT. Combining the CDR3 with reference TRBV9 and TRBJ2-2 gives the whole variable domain DSGVTQTPKHLITATGQRVTLRCSPRSGDLSVYWYQQSLDQGLQFLIQYYNGEERAKGNILERFSAQQFPDLHSELNLSSLELGDSALYFCASSAPRTENTGELFFGEGSRLTVL.

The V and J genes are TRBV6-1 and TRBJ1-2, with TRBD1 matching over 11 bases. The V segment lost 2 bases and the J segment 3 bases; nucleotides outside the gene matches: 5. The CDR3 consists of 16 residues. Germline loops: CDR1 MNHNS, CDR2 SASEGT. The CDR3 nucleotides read TGTGCCAGCAGTGAATGGGGGACAGGGGGTGACTATGGCTACACCTTC. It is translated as CASSEWGTGGDYGYTF.

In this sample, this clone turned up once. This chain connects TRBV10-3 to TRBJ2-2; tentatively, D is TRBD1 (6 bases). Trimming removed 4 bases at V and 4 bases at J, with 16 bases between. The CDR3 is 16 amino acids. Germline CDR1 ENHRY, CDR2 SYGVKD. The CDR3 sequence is CAISAPWGRGTGELFF. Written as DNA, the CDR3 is TGTGCCATCAGTGCGCCTTGGGGGCGAGGCACCGGGGAGCTGTTTTTT.